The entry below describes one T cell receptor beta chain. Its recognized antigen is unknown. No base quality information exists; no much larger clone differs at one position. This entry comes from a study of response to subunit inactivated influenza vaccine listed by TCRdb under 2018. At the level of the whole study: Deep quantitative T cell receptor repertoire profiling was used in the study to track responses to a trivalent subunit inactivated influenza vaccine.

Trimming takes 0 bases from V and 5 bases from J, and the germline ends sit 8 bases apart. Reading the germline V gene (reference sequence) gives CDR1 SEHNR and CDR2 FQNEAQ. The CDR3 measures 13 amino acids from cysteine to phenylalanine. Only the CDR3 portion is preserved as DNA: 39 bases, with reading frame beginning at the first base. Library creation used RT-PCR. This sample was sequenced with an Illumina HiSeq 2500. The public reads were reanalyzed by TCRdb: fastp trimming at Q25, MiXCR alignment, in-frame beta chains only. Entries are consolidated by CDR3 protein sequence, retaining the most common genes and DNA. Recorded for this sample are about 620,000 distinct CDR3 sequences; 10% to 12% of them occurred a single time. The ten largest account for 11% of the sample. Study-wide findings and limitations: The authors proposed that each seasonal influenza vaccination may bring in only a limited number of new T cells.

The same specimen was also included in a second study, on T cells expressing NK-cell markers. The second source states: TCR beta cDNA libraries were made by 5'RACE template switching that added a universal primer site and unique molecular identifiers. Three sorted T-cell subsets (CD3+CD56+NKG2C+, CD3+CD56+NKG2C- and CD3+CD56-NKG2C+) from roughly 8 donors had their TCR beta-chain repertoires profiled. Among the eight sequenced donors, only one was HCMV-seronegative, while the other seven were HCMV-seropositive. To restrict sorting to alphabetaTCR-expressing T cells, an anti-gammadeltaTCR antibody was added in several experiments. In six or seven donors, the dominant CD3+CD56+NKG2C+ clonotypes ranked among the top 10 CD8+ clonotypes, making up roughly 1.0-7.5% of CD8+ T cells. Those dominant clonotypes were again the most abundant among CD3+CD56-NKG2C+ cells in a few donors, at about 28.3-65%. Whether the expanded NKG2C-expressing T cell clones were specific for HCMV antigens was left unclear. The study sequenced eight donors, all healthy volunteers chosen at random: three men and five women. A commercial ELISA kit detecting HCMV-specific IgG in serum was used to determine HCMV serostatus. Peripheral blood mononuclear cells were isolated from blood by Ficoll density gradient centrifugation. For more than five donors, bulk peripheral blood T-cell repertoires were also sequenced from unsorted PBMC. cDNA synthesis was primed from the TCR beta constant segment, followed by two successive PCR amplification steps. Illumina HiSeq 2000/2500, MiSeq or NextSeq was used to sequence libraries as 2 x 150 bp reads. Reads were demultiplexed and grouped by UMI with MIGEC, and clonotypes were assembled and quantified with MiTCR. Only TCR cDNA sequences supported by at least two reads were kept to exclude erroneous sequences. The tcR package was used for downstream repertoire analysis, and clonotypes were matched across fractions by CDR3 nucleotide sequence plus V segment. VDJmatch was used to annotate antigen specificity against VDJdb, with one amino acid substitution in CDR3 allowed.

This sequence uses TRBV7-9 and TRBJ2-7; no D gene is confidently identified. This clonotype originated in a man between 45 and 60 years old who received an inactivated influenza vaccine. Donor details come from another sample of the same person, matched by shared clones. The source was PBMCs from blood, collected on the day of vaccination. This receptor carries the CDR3 CASSLAGMDEQYF. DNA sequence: TGTGCCAGCAGCTTAGCAGGGATGGACGAGCAGTACTTC.